What follows describes a single T cell receptor beta chain. The sample comes from a study of blood T cell repertoires in COVID-19. Study-level background: Acute and convalescent COVID-19 specimens originated in the United States, Italy and Spain.

Deletions cut 9 bases from V and 0 bases from J, with 14 bases between. Looked up from germline, CDR1 is LNHDA and CDR2 is SQIVND (reference sequence). This CDR3 comprises 15 residues. Recruits, aged roughly 18 to 89 years, lived in 24 US areas. Assignment of participants to cohorts was predicated upon participant-reported clinical history. How the authors handled the data: The authors estimated nucleated cell counts from reference gene primer amplification. The assay was immunoSEQ multiplex PCR, and TCRdb's table has in-frame clones only and misses some. The V and J calls and clone size are taken from that table; D and trimming were inferred from the DNA. The sample consists of approximately 300,000 clones, roughly 89% of them appearing once.

The rearrangement uses TRBV19 and TRBJ2-2, with TRBD1 as a possible D gene (6 bases). The sequencing input was PBMCs or T cells enriched from blood (not recorded which). This clonotype was obtained from a man aged 55-75 years who had recovered from COVID-19. CDR3 loop: CASFRGFANTGELFF. The DNA of the CDR3 is TGTGCCAGCTTTAGGGGGTTCGCGAACACCGGGGAGCTGTTTTTT.